This T cell receptor (beta chain) is drawn from a study of cytomegalovirus exposure and HLA in healthy donors. Study results and limitations: As immune exposure information, only CMV serostatus was available. What a later analysis showed was that several of the most significant clusters appeared linked to common viral pathogens.

This clone was detected once. No antigen is known for it. CDR1 is ENHRY, CDR2 SYGVKD, per germline. This CDR3 contains 15 residues. Between the trimmed V and J ends, which lost 2 bases and 10 bases, there was a span of 21 bases. PCR amplification relied on 60 Vbeta primers (plus 13 Jbeta primers). The table came from immunoSEQ multiplex PCR; TCRdb's copy has only in-frame clones and leaves some out. The sample has about 120,000 clones, about 80% seen once. The donors were healthy bone marrow donors. Sequencing was carried out using PBMCs. The V call is TRBV10-3, the J call TRBJ2-7; tentatively, D is TRBD1 (5 bases). This receptor was taken from a female donor in good health and CMV-seropositive. The DNA of the CDR3 is TGTGCCATCAGTGAGCGTGGGCAGGGTGACGGTATCCAGTACTTC. Translation gives CAISERGQGDGIQYF.